The 13 T cell receptor beta chains presented below share a single source sample, sequenced in a study of metastatic and nonmetastatic thyroid tumors. Using MiXCR, TCRdb re-called clones from the PCR reads. The sample carries around 5,900 clones, 31% recorded once. Before thyroid surgery, none of the patients had received any treatment. Sequencing was carried out using tumor tissue. The receptors derive from a female donor with papillary thyroid cancer or a benign thyroid nodule (not recorded which). Some clones in this sample may be carry-over from other donors' samples.

J is TRBJ2-5 and V is TRBV5-1; the match to TRBD1 covers 7 bases. Trimming at V came to 4 bases and at J to 5 bases, leaving 11 bases not matched to a gene. CDR3 length equals 15 residues. Germline V lookup: CDR1 SGHRS, CDR2 YFSETQ. As DNA, the CDR3 is TGCGCCAGCAGCCCAGACAGGGTGGGTATGGAGACCCAGTACTTC. It specifies CASSPDRVGMETQYF.

This sequence joins TRBV7-2 and TRBJ1-2; D is unclear. Germline CDR1 is SGHTA and CDR2 is FQGNSA. The CDR3 has 12 residues. Trimming took off 2 bases at V and 8 bases at J, with 9 bases between the two ends. CDR3 amino acids: CASSLSAGGYTF. As DNA, the CDR3 is TGTGCCAGCAGCTTAAGCGCGGGCGGCTACACCTTC.

The chain recombines TRBV7-3 with TRBJ1-2; weak D call: TRBD1 (5 bases). CDR1 and CDR2 (germline): SGHTA, FQGTGA. This CDR3 contains 17 residues. The germline V and J ends were trimmed by 6 bases and 2 bases, with 22 bases remaining between them. The CDR3 region has the DNA TGTGCCAGCAGACGTAGACCAACAGGTTTACTGAACTATGGCTACACCTTC. Translating gives CASRRRPTGLLNYGYTF.

V gene TRBV28 combines with J gene TRBJ1-1; 7 positions match TRBD1. Germline assignment: CDR1 MDHEN and CDR2 SYDVKM. CDR3 length equals 14 residues. The junction had 12 bases not matched to a gene; V was cut back by 3 bases and J by 11 bases. This CDR3 reads CASSFLGQGDLAFF. DNA for the CDR3: TGTGCCAGCAGTTTTTTAGGCCAGGGGGATTTGGCTTTCTTT.

The chain carries TRBV19 and TRBJ1-6; maybe TRBD1 (5 bases). CDR3 length: 17 residues. Trimming took 5 bases from V and 0 from J, leaving 14 bases between them. Germline CDR1 LNHDA, CDR2 SQIVND (reference sequence). The CDR3 spells CASSFLDSSSYNSPLHF. The CDR3 DNA reads TGTGCCAGTAGTTTCTTAGACAGTTCCTCCTATAATTCACCCCTCCACTTT.

The V gene is TRBV20-1, the J gene TRBJ1-5; D remains unclear. This CDR3 has 14 residues. Germline values: CDR1 DFQATT, CDR2 SNEGSKA (reference sequence). V lost 6 bases, J lost 5 bases, and 17 bases lay in between. CDR3 DNA: TGCAGTGCACAAAGTGGTGGGAGCGATCAGCCCCAGCATTTT. Its translation: CSAQSGGSDQPQHF.

This clone was seen ten or more times. The genes are TRBV7-3 and TRBJ2-1; 8 nucleotides align to TRBD2. The junction had 11 bases not matched to a gene; V was cut back by 6 bases and J by 13 bases. The length of the CDR3 is 13 residues. Looked up from germline, CDR1 is SGHTA and CDR2 is FQGTGA. As DNA, the CDR3 is TGTGCCAGCAGTCCCTGGGCGGGAGGTGACCAGTTCTTC. Amino acid sequence: CASSPWAGGDQFF.

J is TRBJ2-5 and V is TRBV7-9, with TRBD1 as a possible D gene (5 bases). Germline loops: CDR1 SEHNR, CDR2 FQNEAQ (reference sequence). The germline V and J ends were trimmed by 5 bases and 0 bases, with 13 bases remaining between them. CDR3 length equals 15 residues. DNA of the CDR3: TGTGCCAGCAGCCGCGGCCAGGGCGACCAAGAGACCCAGTACTTC. Translated, it gives CASSRGQGDQETQYF.

This clone showed up just a few times. J is TRBJ2-1 and V is TRBV27; 9 nucleotides align to TRBD2. The CDR3 has 16 amino acids. Germline lookup yields CDR1 MNHEY and CDR2 SMNVEV (reference sequence). After removal of 4 bases from V and 2 bases from J, the junction contained 6 bases not matched to a gene. CDR3 DNA sequence: TGTGCCAGCAGTTCATACAGCGGGGGGACCTACAATGAGCAGTTCTTC. The encoded protein is CASSSYSGGTYNEQFF.

The V and J genes are TRBV20-1 and TRBJ2-3; 9 positions agree with TRBD2. The CDR3 sequence is 16 residues long. The V gene's germline CDR1 is DFQATT and CDR2 SNEGSKA (reference sequence). V was clipped by 3 bases and J by 3 bases; unmatched bases: 10. The CDR3 region is CSAREGLAGRTDTQYF. CDR3 DNA: TGCAGTGCTAGGGAGGGTCTAGCGGGACGAACAGATACGCAGTATTTT.

This chain joins TRBV11-1 and TRBJ2-7, with 8 bases matching TRBD2. The length of the CDR3 is 16 residues. In germline, CDR1 is SGHAT, CDR2 FQDESV (reference sequence). With 5 bases clipped from V and 3 bases from J, the junction kept 12 bases outside the gene matches. This chain's CDR3 is CASSRAITSGLYEQYF. The CDR3 DNA is TGTGCCAGCAGCCGGGCCATCACTAGCGGCCTCTACGAGCAGTACTTC.

This clone was seen a handful of times. V is TRBV6-1 and J is TRBJ2-3, with D perhaps matching TRBD1 or TRBD2 (5 bases each). Germline V gene data show CDR1 as MNHNS and CDR2 as SASEGT. The CDR3 is 14 amino acids. V was cut by 7 bases and J by 4 bases, with 15 bases left in between. The CDR3 spells CASMRAVGADTQYF. In DNA, the CDR3 is TGTGCCAGCATGCGGGCGGTGGGGGCAGATACGCAGTATTTT.

The chain carries TRBV5-5 and TRBJ2-1, with 9 bases that match TRBD2. This CDR3 has 13 amino acids. Germline loops: CDR1 SGHKS, CDR2 YYEKEE (reference sequence). Trimming removed 6 bases from V and 8 bases from J; junction bases left unmatched: 6. The CDR3 protein is CASIPSGNYEQFF. The DNA of the CDR3 is TGTGCCAGCATCCCTAGCGGGAACTATGAGCAGTTCTTC.